This T cell receptor beta chain is from a study of blood T cell repertoires in COVID-19. Across the whole study: The cDNA or gDNA used as material had been derived from T cells, B-cell-depleted T cells, or PBMCs.

Produced via immunoSEQ multiplex PCR; TCRdb's table is partial and in-frame only. The table has under 250,000 clones, around 80% seen once. The CDR3 is 14 residues long. The germline gives CDR1 LGHNT, CDR2 FRNRAP. V lost 7 bases and J 2 bases, leaving 14 bases between the germline ends. The source material was peripheral blood. This chain links TRBV12-5 with TRBJ1-1; tentatively, D is TRBD1 (5 bases). The origin of this receptor is a woman in her thirties or forties with acute or convalescent COVID-19. CDR3 loop: CASDKGRENTEAFF. For the CDR3, the DNA is TGTGCTAGTGACAAGGGGAGGGAAAACACTGAAGCTTTCTTT.